This T cell receptor (beta chain) was captured by sequencing in a study of T cell repertoires in cytomegalovirus infection. TCRdb reprocessed the reads with MiXCR, giving one entry per CDR3 protein. Here the sample spans 110,000 or so distinct CDR3 sequences, 30% to 35% being singletons. In regard to this clonotype: What it recognizes is unknown.

Trimming removed 0 bases at V and 6 bases at J, with 17 bases between. The CDR3 covers 16 residues. The germline gives CDR1 LGHDT, CDR2 YNNKEL (reference sequence). The sequence derives from a human donor in good health (CMV status not recorded). Some clones in this sample may be carry-over from other donors' samples. This sample comprised CD8+ T cells from cultured PBMCs, obtained from culture after CMV antigen stimulation. J is TRBJ1-2 and V is TRBV3-1; a possible D gene is TRBD1 (6 bases). The DNA for the CDR3 is TGTGCCAGCAGCCAAGATCTCCACAGGGTGCTACATGGCTACACCTTC. It encodes CASSQDLHRVLHGYTF.